The source of this T cell receptor beta chain is a study of T cells in women clearing cervical HPV infection. For this clone: The CDR3 is cut off 3 residues early in the read; its end comes from the germline J gene.

Germline assignment: CDR1 SQVTM and CDR2 ANQGSEA. The CDR3 has 18 amino acids. TCRdb keeps only in-frame clones here, not all; method: immunoSEQ multiplex PCR. The sample has around 37,000 clones. This receptor was taken from a woman aged 18 to 75 with a cervical HPV16 infection that either progressed to CIN3+ or cleared (not recorded which). This chain links TRBV29-1 with TRBJ1-2; D is possibly TRBD1 (5 bases). Sequencing was carried out using blood buffy coat. The CDR3 DNA, read in part, is TGCAGCGTTTTAGGACTAGCGGGGGGGAAGAGCTCCTACAATGAC. This codes for CSVLGLAGGKSSYND. The whole CDR3 reads CSVLGLAGGKSSYNDYTF.